The present entry profiles one T cell receptor beta chain with its context. This record belongs to a study of blood T cell repertoires in COVID-19. Assay: immunoSEQ multiplex PCR; the TCRdb copy retains only in-frame clones and omits some. The repertoire consists of under 95,000 clones, with roughly 88% occurring once and the leading ten covering approximately 3%. The CDR3 has 15 residues. Per the germline V gene, CDR1 is SGHRS and CDR2 is YFSETQ. V was pared by 1 base and J by 6 bases, with 13 bases between. This clonotype was obtained from a woman older than 75 with COVID-19, enrolled during active disease. Sequenced sample: peripheral blood. The chain employs TRBV5-1 and TRBJ2-2; D is undetermined. Here the CDR3 DNA reads TGCGCCAGCAGCTTGCTTATCGTAACTGCCGGGGAGCTGTTTTTT. Encoded protein: CASSLLIVTAGELFF.